Shown below are 8 T cell receptor beta chains from a single sample sequenced in a study of T cell responses to AZD1222 COVID-19 vaccine. Using immunoSEQ multiplex PCR, the repertoire was profiled, and TCRdb retains in-frame clones only, with some absent. In the table there are under 90,000 clones, roughly 88% of which are singletons. The sequences come from peripheral blood, collected 28 days after the second AZD1222 dose. These receptors came from an adult who received the AZD1222 COVID-19 vaccine.

The chain carries TRBV6-1 and TRBJ1-3, with TRBD1 matching 9 bases. This CDR3 is built from 15 residues. The V segment lost 1 base and the J segment 7 bases; nucleotides outside the gene matches: 5. Per the germline V gene, CDR1 is MNHNS and CDR2 is SASEGT. CDR3 sequence (DNA): TGTGCCAGCAGTGAAGGGGACAGGGCTTCGAACACCATATATTTT. Protein sequence: CASSEGDRASNTIYF.

The rearrangement links TRBV6-1 to TRBJ1-5; D call uncertain. The ends were cut back, 3 bases at V and 6 bases at J, with 9 bases in the middle. Germline V gene data show CDR1 as MNHNS and CDR2 as SASEGT. This CDR3 region has 13 residues. CDR3 sequence reads: CASSEFLGQPQHF. For the CDR3, the DNA is TGTGCCAGCAGTGAGTTCCTCGGTCAGCCCCAGCATTTT.

On this clone itself: Other DNA sequences from this sample encode an identical CDR3 as well. This rearrangement joins TRBV30 to TRBJ2-7; 10 bases map to TRBD1. This CDR3 contains 15 residues. J gave up 3 bases and V 0 bases, and 5 bases lay outside the gene matches. Germline loops: CDR1 GTSNPN, CDR2 SVGIG (reference sequence). The CDR3 sequence: CAWSVRDRGLYEQYF. The CDR3 nucleotides read TGTGCCTGGAGTGTTCGGGACAGGGGTCTCTACGAGCAGTACTTC.

The J gene is TRBJ2-2, the V gene TRBV5-1; TRBD1 matches 10 bases. Unmatched junction bases numbered 3, after V lost 1 base and J lost 6 bases. The germline CDR1 and CDR2 sequences are SGHRS and YFSETQ. This CDR3 is 15 amino acids long. CDR3 coding DNA: TGCGCCAGCAGCTTGAGCGGGACAGGGGCCGGGGAGCTGTTTTTT. Amino acid sequence: CASSLSGTGAGELFF.

V and J are TRBV7-9 and TRBJ2-7, with a tentative D call TRBD2 (6 bases). The length of the CDR3 is 13 residues. Germline lookup yields CDR1 SEHNR and CDR2 FQNEAQ (reference sequence). With 5 bases removed from V and 2 bases from J, the gap between germline ends came to 10 bases. The chain's CDR3 is CASSRDSTYEQYF. The CDR3 DNA sequence: TGTGCCAGCAGCCGGGACTCGACCTACGAGCAGTACTTC. The variable domain in full, completed from reference TRBV7-9 and TRBJ2-7, reads DTGVSQNPRHKITKRGQNVTFRCDPISEHNRLYWYRQTLGQGPEFLTYFQNEAQLEKSRLLSDRFSAERPKGSFSTLEIQRTEQGDSAMYLCASSRDSTYEQYFGPGTRLTVT.

This clone was picked up one time. V gene TRBV18 combines with J gene TRBJ2-7; no definite D call. Per the germline V gene, CDR1 is KGHSH and CDR2 is LQKENI. This CDR3 region has 14 residues. V was clipped by 2 bases and J by 3 bases, with 11 bases between them. This chain's CDR3 is CASSPIGQIYEQYF. The CDR3 DNA is TGTGCCAGCTCACCAATTGGCCAGATCTACGAGCAGTACTTC.

CDR3 sequence (DNA): TGTGCCAGCAGTGAATATTTATTCGGCGTCAGAGGAAACACCATATATTTT. Protein: CASSEYLFGVRGNTIYF. The chain combines TRBV25-1 with TRBJ1-3; D is undetermined. The CDR3 is 17 residues long. V gave up 0 bases and J gave up 4 bases, with 16 bases separating them. Germline CDR1 MGHDK, CDR2 SYGVNS.

This chain uses TRBV5-1 with TRBJ1-2; no clear D gene. The CDR3 length is 13 residues. V lost 1 base and J lost 3, with 7 bases in between. CDR1 is SGHRS, CDR2 YFSETQ, per germline. This CDR3 is CASSLSGDYGYTF. In DNA, the CDR3 is TGCGCCAGCAGCTTGTCCGGGGACTATGGCTACACCTTC.